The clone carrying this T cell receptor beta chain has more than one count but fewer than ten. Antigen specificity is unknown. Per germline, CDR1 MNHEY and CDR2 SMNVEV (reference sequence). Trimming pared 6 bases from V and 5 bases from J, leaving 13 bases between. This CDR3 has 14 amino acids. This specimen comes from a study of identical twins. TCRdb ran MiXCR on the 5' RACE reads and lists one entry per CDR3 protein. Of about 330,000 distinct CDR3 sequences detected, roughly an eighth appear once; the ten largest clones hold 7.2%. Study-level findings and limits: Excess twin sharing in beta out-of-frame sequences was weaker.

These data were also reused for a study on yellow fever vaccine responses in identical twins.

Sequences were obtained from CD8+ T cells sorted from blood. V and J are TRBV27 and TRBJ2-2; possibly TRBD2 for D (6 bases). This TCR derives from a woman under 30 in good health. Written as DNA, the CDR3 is TGTGCCAGCAGCATCGGTGGGGGGACCGGGGAGCTGTTTTTT. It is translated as CASSIGGGTGELFF.